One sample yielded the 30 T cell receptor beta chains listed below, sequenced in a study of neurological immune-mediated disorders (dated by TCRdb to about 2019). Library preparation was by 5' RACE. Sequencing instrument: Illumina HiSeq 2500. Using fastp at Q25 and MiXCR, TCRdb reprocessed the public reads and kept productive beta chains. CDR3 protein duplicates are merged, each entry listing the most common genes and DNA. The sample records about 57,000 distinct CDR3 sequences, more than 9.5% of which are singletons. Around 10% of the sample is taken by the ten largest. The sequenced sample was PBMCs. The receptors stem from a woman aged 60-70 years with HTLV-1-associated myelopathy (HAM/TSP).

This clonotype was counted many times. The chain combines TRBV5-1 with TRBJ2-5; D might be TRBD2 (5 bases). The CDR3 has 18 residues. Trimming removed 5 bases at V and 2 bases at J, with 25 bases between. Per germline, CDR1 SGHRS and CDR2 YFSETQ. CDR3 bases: TGCGCCAGCAGTCAACGACCTCCGGGAACCCCGGGGCAAGAGACCCAGTACTTC. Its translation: CASSQRPPGTPGQETQYF.

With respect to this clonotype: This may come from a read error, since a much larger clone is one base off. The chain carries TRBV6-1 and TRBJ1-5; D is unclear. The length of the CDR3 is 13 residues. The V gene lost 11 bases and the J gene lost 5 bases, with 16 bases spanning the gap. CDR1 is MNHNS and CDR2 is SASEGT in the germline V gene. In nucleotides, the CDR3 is TGTGCCGGCCACGTGGAAGTGGATCAGCCCCAGCATTTT. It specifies CAGHVEVDQPQHF.

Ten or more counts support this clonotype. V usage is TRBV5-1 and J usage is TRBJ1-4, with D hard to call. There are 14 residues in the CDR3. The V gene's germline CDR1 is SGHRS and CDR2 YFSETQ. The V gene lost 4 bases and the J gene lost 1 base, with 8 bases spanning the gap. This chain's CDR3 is CASSLGITNEKLFF. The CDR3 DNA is TGCGCCAGCAGCCTAGGAATAACTAATGAAAAACTGTTTTTT.

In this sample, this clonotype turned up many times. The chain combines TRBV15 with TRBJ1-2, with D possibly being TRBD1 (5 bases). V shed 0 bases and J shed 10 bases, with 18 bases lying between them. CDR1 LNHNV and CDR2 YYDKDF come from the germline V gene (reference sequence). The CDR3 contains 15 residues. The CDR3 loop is CATSRDGAGSLSYTF. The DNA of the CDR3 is TGTGCCACCAGCAGAGATGGGGCGGGGTCTCTTTCCTACACCTTC.

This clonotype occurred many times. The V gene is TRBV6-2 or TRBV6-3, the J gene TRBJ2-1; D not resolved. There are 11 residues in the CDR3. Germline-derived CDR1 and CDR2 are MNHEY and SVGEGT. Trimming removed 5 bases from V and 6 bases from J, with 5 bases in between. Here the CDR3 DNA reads TGTGCCAGCAGTAGAGGCAATGAGCAGTTCTTC. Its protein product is CASSRGNEQFF.

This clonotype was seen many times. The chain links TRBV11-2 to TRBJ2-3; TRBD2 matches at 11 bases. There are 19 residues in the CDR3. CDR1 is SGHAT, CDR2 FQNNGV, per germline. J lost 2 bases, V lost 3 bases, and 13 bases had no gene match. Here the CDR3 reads CASSLPTSGDALVTDTQYF. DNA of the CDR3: TGTGCCAGCAGCTTGCCGACTAGCGGGGATGCACTCGTCACAGATACGCAGTATTTT.

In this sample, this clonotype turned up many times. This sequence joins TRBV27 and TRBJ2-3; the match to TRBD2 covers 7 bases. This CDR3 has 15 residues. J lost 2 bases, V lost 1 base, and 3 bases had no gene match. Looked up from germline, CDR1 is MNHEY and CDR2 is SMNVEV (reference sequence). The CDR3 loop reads CASSLFAGDTDTQYF. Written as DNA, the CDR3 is TGTGCCAGCAGTTTATTTGCGGGAGACACAGATACGCAGTATTTT.

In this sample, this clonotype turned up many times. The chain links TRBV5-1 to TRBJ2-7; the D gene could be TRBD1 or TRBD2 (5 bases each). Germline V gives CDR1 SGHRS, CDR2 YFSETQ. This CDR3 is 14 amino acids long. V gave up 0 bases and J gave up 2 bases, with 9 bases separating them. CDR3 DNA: TGCGCCAGCAGCTTGGAGGGGACCGCCTACGAGCAGTACTTC. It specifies CASSLEGTAYEQYF.

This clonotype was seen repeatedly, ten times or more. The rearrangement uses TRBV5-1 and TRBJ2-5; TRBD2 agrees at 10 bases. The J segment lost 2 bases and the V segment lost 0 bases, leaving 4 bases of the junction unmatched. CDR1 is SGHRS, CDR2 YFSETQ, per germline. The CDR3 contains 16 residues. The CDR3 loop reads CASSLAIAGGQETQYF. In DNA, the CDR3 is TGCGCCAGCAGCTTGGCAATAGCGGGAGGACAAGAGACCCAGTACTTC.

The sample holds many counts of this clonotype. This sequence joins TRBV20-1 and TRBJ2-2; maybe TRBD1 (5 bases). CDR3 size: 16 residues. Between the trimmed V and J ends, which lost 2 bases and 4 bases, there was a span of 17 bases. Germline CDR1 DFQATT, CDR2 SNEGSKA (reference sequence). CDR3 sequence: CSARPAGRSITGELFF. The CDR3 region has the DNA TGCAGTGCTAGACCAGCAGGGCGCTCGATCACCGGGGAGCTGTTTTTT.

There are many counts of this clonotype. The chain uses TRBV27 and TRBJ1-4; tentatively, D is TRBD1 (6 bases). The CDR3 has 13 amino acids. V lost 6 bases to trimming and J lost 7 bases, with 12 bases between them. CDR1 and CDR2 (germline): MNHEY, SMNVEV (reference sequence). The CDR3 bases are TGTGCCAGCAGAGAACAGGGCAGTGAAAAACTGTTTTTT. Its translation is CASREQGSEKLFF.

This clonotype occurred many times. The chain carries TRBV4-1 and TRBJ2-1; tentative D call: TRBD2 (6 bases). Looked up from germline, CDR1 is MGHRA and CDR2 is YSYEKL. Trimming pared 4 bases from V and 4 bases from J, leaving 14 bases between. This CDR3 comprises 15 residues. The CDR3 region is CASSRVGSLYNEQFF. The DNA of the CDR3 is TGCGCCAGCAGCCGGGTCGGGAGCCTGTACAATGAGCAGTTCTTC.

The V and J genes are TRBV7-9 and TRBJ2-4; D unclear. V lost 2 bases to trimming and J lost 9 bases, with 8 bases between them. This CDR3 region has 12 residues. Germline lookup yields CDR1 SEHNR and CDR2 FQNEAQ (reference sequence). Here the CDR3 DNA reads TGTGCCAGCAGCTTATCGGAAGGCATTCAGTACTTC. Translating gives CASSLSEGIQYF.

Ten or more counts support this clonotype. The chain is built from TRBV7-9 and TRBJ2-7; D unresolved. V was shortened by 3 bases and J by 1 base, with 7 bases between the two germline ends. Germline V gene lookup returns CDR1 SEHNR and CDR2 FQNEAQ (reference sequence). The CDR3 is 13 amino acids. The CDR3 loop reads CASSFVQSYEQYF. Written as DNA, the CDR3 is TGTGCCAGCAGCTTCGTACAGTCCTACGAGCAGTACTTC.

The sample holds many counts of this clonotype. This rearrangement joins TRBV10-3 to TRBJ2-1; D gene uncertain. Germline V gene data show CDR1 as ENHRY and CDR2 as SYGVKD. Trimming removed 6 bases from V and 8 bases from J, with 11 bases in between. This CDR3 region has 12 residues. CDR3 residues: CAIRDQSDEQFF. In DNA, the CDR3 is TGTGCCATCAGGGACCAAAGTGATGAGCAGTTCTTC.

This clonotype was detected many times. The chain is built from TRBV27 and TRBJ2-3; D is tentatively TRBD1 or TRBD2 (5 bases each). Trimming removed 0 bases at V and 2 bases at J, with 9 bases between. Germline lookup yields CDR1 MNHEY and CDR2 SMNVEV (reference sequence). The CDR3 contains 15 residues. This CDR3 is CASSLSSGLTDTQYF. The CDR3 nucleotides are TGTGCCAGCAGTTTATCGTCGGGGCTCACAGATACGCAGTATTTT.

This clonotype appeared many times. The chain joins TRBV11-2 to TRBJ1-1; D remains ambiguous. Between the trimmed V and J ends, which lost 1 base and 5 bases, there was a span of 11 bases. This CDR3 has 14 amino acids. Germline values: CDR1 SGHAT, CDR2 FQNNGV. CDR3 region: CASSLGHVATEAFF. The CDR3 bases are TGTGCCAGCAGCTTAGGTCACGTCGCGACTGAAGCTTTCTTT.

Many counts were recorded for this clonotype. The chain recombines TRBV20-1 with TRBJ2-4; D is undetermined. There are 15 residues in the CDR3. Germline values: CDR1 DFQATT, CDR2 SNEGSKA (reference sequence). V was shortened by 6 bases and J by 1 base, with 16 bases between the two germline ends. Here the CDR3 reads CSAHPGKEAKNIQYF. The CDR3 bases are TGCAGTGCCCATCCGGGCAAGGAGGCCAAAAACATTCAGTACTTC.

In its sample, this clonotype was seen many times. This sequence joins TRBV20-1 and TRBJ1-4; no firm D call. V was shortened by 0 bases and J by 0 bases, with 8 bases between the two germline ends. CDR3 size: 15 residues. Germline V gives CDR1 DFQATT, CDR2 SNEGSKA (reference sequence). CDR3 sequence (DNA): TGCAGTGCTAGAGATACCGGGGCAACTAATGAAAAACTGTTTTTT. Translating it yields CSARDTGATNEKLFF.

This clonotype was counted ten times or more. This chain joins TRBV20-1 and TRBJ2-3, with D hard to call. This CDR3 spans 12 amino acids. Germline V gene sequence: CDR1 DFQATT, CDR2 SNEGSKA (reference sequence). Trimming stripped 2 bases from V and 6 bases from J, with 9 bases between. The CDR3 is CSARTPSDTQYF. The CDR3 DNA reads TGCAGTGCTAGAACACCATCGGATACGCAGTATTTT.

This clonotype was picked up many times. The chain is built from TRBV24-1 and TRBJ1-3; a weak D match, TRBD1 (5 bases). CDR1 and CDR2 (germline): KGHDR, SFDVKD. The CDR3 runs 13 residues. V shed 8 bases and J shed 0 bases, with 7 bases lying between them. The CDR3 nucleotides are TGTGCCACCACCGACAGCTCTGGAAACACCATATATTTT. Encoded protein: CATTDSSGNTIYF.

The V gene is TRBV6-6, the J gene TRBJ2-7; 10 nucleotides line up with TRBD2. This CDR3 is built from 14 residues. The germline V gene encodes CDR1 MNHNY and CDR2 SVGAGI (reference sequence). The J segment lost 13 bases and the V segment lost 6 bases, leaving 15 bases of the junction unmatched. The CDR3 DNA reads TGTGCCAGCAGCCCAGCGGGAGGGCCTTACGAGAAATACTTC. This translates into CASSPAGGPYEKYF.

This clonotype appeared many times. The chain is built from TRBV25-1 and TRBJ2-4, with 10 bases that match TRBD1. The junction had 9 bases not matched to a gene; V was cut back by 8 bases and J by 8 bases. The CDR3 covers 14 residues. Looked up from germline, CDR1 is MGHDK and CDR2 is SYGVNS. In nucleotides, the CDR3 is TGTGCCAGCTCTCGAGGGGGACAGGGGTACATTCAGTACTTC. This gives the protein CASSRGGQGYIQYF.

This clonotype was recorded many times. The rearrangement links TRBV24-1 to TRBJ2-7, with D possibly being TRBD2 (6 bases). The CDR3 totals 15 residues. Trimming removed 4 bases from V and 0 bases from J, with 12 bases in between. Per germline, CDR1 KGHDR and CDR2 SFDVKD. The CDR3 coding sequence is TGTGCCACCAGTGAGGAGGGCCGGAGCTCCTACGAGCAGTACTTC. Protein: CATSEEGRSSYEQYF.

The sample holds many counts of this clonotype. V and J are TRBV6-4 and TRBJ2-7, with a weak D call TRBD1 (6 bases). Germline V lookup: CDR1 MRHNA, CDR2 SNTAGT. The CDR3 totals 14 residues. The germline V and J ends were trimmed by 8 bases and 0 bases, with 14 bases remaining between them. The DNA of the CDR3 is TGTGCCAGCTCAAGGGGACATAGCTCCTACGAGCAGTACTTC. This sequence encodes CASSRGHSSYEQYF.

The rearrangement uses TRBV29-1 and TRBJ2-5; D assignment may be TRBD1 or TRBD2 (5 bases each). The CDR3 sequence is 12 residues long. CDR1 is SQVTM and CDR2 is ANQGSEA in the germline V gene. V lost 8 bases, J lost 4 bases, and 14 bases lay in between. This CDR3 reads CSLREGRETQYF. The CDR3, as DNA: TGCAGCCTACGTGAGGGGCGAGAGACCCAGTACTTC.

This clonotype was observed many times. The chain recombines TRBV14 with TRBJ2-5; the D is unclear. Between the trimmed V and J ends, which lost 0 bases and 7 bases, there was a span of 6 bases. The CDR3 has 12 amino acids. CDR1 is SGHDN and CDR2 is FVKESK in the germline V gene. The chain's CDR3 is CASSQDPRTQYF. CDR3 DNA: TGTGCCAGCAGCCAAGATCCCAGGACCCAGTACTTC.

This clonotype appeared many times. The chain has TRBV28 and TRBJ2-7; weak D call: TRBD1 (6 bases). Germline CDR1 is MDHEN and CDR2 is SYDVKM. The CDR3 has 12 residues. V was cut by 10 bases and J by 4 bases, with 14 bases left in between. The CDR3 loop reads CATRGTGYEQYF. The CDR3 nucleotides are TGTGCCACCAGGGGAACAGGGTACGAGCAGTACTTC.

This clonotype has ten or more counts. The CDR3 sequence: CSVGGQGDQPQHF. For the CDR3, the DNA is TGCAGCGTTGGTGGGCAGGGCGATCAGCCCCAGCATTTT. The genes are TRBV29-1 and TRBJ1-5, with a tentative D call TRBD1 (5 bases). V lost 4 bases, J lost 5 bases, and 12 bases lay in between. Germline lookup yields CDR1 SQVTM and CDR2 ANQGSEA. This CDR3 has 13 residues.

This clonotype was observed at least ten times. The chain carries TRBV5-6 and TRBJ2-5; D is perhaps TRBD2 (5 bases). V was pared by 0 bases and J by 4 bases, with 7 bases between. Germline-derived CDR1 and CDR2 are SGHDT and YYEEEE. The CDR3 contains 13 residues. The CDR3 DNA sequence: TGTGCCAGCAGCTTGGGGACTTCAGAGACCCAGTACTTC. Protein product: CASSLGTSETQYF. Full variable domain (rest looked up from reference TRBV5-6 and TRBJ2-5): DAGVTQSPTHLIKTRGQQVTLRCSPKSGHDTVSWYQQALGQGPQFIFQYYEEEERQRGNFPDRFSGHQFPNYSSELNVNALLLGDSALYLCASSLGTSETQYFGPGTRLLVL.